A single sample is the source of the 22 T cell receptor beta chains below, sequenced in a study of blood T cell repertoires in COVID-19. Assay used: immunoSEQ multiplex PCR; TCRdb lists only in-frame clones, some missing. The sample lists about 190,000 clones; around 86% were seen once. Sequencing used peripheral blood. The receptors were sampled from a woman in her 40s with acute or convalescent COVID-19.

The chain uses TRBV6-5 and TRBJ2-1; weak D call: TRBD1 (5 bases). The CDR3 is made up of 12 amino acids. Germline V gene sequence: CDR1 MNHEY, CDR2 SVGAGI. Trimming took off 8 bases at V and 8 bases at J, with 13 bases between the two ends. CDR3 amino acids: CASGLGAYEQFF. The CDR3 DNA follows: TGTGCCAGCGGCCTAGGGGCCTATGAGCAGTTCTTC.

V and J are TRBV18 and TRBJ1-2; 9 bases map to TRBD1. Germline assignment: CDR1 KGHSH and CDR2 LQKENI. This CDR3 region has 15 residues. After removal of 2 bases from V and 8 bases from J, the junction contained 9 bases not matched to a gene. CDR3 residues: CASSPSGTGNSGYTF. The CDR3 nucleotides read TGTGCCAGCTCACCATCCGGGACAGGGAATAGCGGCTACACCTTC.

In this sample, this clone turned up once. CDR3 loop: CASLPSSADGYTF. CDR3 coding DNA: TGTGCCAGCCTACCCTCAAGCGCTGATGGCTACACCTTC. The gene calls are TRBV18 and TRBJ1-2, with no clear D. Germline V gene lookup returns CDR1 KGHSH and CDR2 LQKENI. The CDR3 runs to 13 residues. V shed 8 bases and J shed 6 bases, with 16 bases lying between them.

The chain links TRBV4-1 to TRBJ2-7; a possible D gene is TRBD1 (6 bases). There are 15 residues in the CDR3. Germline values: CDR1 MGHRA, CDR2 YSYEKL. The V end lost 4 bases, the J end lost 2 bases, and 15 bases lay between the germline ends. The CDR3 protein is CASSPGTGTPYEQYF. CDR3 DNA sequence: TGCGCCAGCAGCCCAGGAACCGGGACACCCTACGAGCAGTACTTC.

This sequence joins TRBV7-9 and TRBJ1-4; D gene ambiguous. The CDR3 is 13 residues long. Trimming removed 1 base from V and 5 bases from J, with 5 bases in between. Germline values: CDR1 SEHNR, CDR2 FQNEAQ (reference sequence). The CDR3 coding sequence is TGTGCCAGCAGCTTAGGAGGGAATGAAAAACTGTTTTTT. Protein product: CASSLGGNEKLFF.

V and J are TRBV3-1 (or the pseudogene TRBV3-2) and TRBJ2-5; 9 nucleotides align to TRBD1. Per the germline V gene, CDR1 is LGHDT and CDR2 is YNNKEL (reference sequence). The CDR3 contains 16 residues. V lost 4 bases to trimming and J lost 5 bases; unmatched junction nucleotides: 11. CDR3 DNA sequence: TGTGCCAGCAGCCGCGACAGGGGGGCCTGGGGTGAGACCCAGTACTTC. Residues: CASSRDRGAWGETQYF.

The chain links TRBV5-4 to TRBJ1-4; 10 positions agree with TRBD1. The CDR3 is made up of 14 amino acids. J was trimmed by 7 bases and V by 4 bases; bases with no gene match: 4. From germline, CDR1 is SGHNT and CDR2 YYREEE (reference sequence). CDR3: CASSRQGAAEKLFF. CDR3 in DNA: TGTGCCAGCAGCCGACAGGGGGCAGCTGAAAAACTGTTTTTT.

The chain combines TRBV28 with TRBJ2-3; D is perhaps TRBD2 (7 bases). CDR3 size: 15 residues. Trimming cost V 5 bases and J 4 bases, with 16 bases left between them. Germline V gene sequence: CDR1 MDHEN, CDR2 SYDVKM. CDR3 coding DNA: TGTGCCAGCAGTCCGGTGGGGGGGGCAGCAGATACGCAGTATTTT. Encoded protein: CASSPVGGAADTQYF.

J is TRBJ2-7 and V is TRBV2; D might be TRBD1 (6 bases). Germline CDR1 SNHLY, CDR2 FYNNEI. CDR3 length: 14 amino acids. The ends were cut back, 3 bases at V and 3 bases at J, with 12 bases in the middle. In DNA, the CDR3 is TGTGCCAGCAGTGATCAGGGGATCGGCTACGAGCAGTACTTC. This sequence encodes CASSDQGIGYEQYF. The entire variable domain, with the rest obtained from reference TRBV2 and TRBJ2-7, is as follows: EPEVTQTPSHQVTQMGQEVILRCVPISNHLYFYWYRQILGQKVEFLVSFYNNEISEKSEIFDDQFSVERPDGSNFTLKIRSTKLEDSAMYFCASSDQGIGYEQYFGPGTRLTVT.

The rearrangement joins TRBV4-1 to TRBJ2-7, with D possibly being TRBD1 (5 bases). CDR1 and CDR2 (germline): MGHRA, YSYEKL. V shed 3 bases and J shed 1 base, with 10 bases lying between them. The CDR3 sequence is 14 residues long. The CDR3 loop is CASSHQDRSYEQYF. The DNA of the CDR3 is TGCGCCAGCAGCCACCAAGACAGATCCTACGAGCAGTACTTC.

V is TRBV19 and J is TRBJ2-3; 11 bases align to TRBD2. The CDR3 is 16 residues long. The ends lost 3 bases at V and 6 bases at J; junction bases unmatched: 8. Germline V gene sequence: CDR1 LNHDA, CDR2 SQIVND (reference sequence). The CDR3 loop reads CASSMVTSGSYDTQYF. For the CDR3, the DNA is TGTGCCAGTAGTATGGTTACTAGCGGGAGTTATGATACGCAGTATTTT.

The table lists this clone with a few counts. The chain combines TRBV5-1 with TRBJ2-2, with a tentative D call TRBD1 (5 bases). Germline V lookup: CDR1 SGHRS, CDR2 YFSETQ. Deletions cut 1 base from V and 1 base from J, with 8 bases between. CDR3 size: 15 residues. The CDR3 region is CASSLTGQNTGELFF. The CDR3 DNA follows: TGCGCCAGCAGCTTGACAGGACAGAACACCGGGGAGCTGTTTTTT.

The V and J genes are TRBV14 and TRBJ1-2, with 8 bases fitting TRBD1. The CDR3 loop spans 15 amino acids. Per the germline V gene, CDR1 is SGHDN and CDR2 is FVKESK. With V trimmed by 4 bases and J by 2 bases, 6 bases remained unmatched. This CDR3 reads CASSLRTGPNYGYTF. CDR3 coding DNA: TGTGCCAGCAGCCTAAGGACAGGGCCCAACTATGGCTACACCTTC.

The V gene is TRBV5-5, the J gene TRBJ1-6; D is unresolved. Trimming removed 3 bases at V and 10 bases at J, with 17 bases between. The germline V gene encodes CDR1 SGHKS and CDR2 YYEKEE (reference sequence). The CDR3 covers 15 residues. CDR3 sequence reads: CASSYSRGTGSPLHF. The CDR3, as DNA: TGTGCCAGCAGCTACAGTCGGGGAACGGGGTCACCCCTCCACTTT.

The chain couples TRBV6-1 to TRBJ2-7, with TRBD1 matching over 7 bases. Germline lookup yields CDR1 MNHNS and CDR2 SASEGT. With V trimmed by 6 bases and J by 4 bases, 6 bases remained unmatched. The CDR3 has 13 residues. CDR3 protein: CASRPGTAYEQYF. DNA of the CDR3: TGTGCCAGCAGGCCCGGGACAGCGTACGAGCAGTACTTC.

This chain joins TRBV12-3 or TRBV12-4 and TRBJ2-3; D is ambiguous. Trimming stripped 2 bases from V and 2 bases from J, with 5 bases between. The length of the CDR3 is 13 residues. In DNA, the CDR3 is TGTGCCAGCAGTTTACGACACACAGATACGCAGTATTTT. Protein product: CASSLRHTDTQYF.

In DNA form, the CDR3 reads TGTGCCAGCAGACAGGGTAATGGGAGGACCCAGTACTTC. Protein sequence: CASRQGNGRTQYF. The chain recombines TRBV27 with TRBJ2-5, with a possible D match to TRBD1 (6 bases). Germline CDR1 reads MNHEY; CDR2 reads SMNVEV (reference sequence). The CDR3 extends over 13 amino acids. The V end lost 6 bases, the J end lost 7 bases, and 15 bases lay between the germline ends.

The table lists this clone with a few counts. The rearrangement links TRBV30 to TRBJ2-1; TRBD2 might be the D (6 bases). The CDR3 is 15 amino acids. CDR1 is GTSNPN and CDR2 is SVGIG in the germline V gene (reference sequence). V dropped 0 bases and J dropped 7 bases, with 16 bases sitting between them. CDR3 sequence: CAWSVPGGTLNEQFF. CDR3 in DNA: TGTGCCTGGAGTGTACCAGGCGGGACTCTAAATGAGCAGTTCTTC.

The chain joins TRBV25-1 to TRBJ1-3; D gene unclear. Germline V gene sequence: CDR1 MGHDK, CDR2 SYGVNS. The CDR3 contains 15 residues. The ends were cut back, 5 bases at V and 2 bases at J, with 13 bases in the middle. CDR3 DNA sequence: TGTGCCAGCAGTACCTACGAGGTAACTGGAAACACCATATATTTT. Its translation is CASSTYEVTGNTIYF.

This rearrangement joins TRBV27 to TRBJ1-1, with 7 bases fitting TRBD1. The CDR3 is 14 residues long. Germline CDR1 and CDR2: MNHEY and SMNVEV (reference sequence). With 3 bases clipped from V and 3 bases from J, the junction kept 4 bases outside the gene matches. The CDR3 loop reads CASSFRGADTEAFF. DNA for the CDR3: TGTGCCAGCAGTTTCAGGGGGGCGGACACTGAAGCTTTCTTT.

The chain uses TRBV27 and TRBJ1-5, with D possibly TRBD1 on 5 matching bases. Trimming left V 1 base short and J 4 bases short, with 11 bases between. CDR1 is MNHEY, CDR2 SMNVEV, per germline (reference sequence). The CDR3 loop spans 15 amino acids. The CDR3 region is CASSLWGVGNQPQHF. The CDR3, as DNA: TGTGCCAGCAGTTTATGGGGGGTTGGGAATCAGCCCCAGCATTTT.

This rearrangement joins TRBV3-1 (or the pseudogene TRBV3-2) to TRBJ1-1, with 9 bases that match TRBD1. The CDR3 spans 15 residues. CDR1 LGHDT and CDR2 YNNKEL come from the germline V gene (reference sequence). Trimming at V came to 1 base and at J to 2 bases, leaving 2 bases not matched to a gene. CDR3 DNA: TGTGCCAGCAGCCAAGGGACAGGGGCTAACACTGAAGCTTTCTTT. It specifies CASSQGTGANTEAFF.